This TCR beta chain was retrieved from a study of regulatory T cells in long-lasting Graves disease. Study-level findings and limits: Small numbers of samples may have cut accuracy.

This clonotype was detected many times. Its antigen remains unidentified. Time point in this sample: newly diagnosed GD, antithyroid drugs for less than 3 months. PBMC RNA was the source of the TCR library. The authors built TCR beta libraries using iRepertoire HTBI primers and Arm-PCR of CDR3 regions. From the multiplex PCR reads, TCRdb called clonotypes with MiXCR, one entry per CDR3 protein. The sample holds around 500,000 distinct CDR3 sequences, approximately 15% seen once. Germline CDR1 is SGHTA and CDR2 is FQGTGA. Trimming left V 1 base short and J 0 bases short, with 10 bases between. This CDR3 region has 16 residues. The data were also submitted as part of a second study, on T cells in Graves' hyperthyroidism and ophthalmopathy. As reported in that work: Stable Graves' hyperthyroidism meant no ophthalmopathy progression within 18 months. Pregnant or lactating patients were excluded, as were those with uncontrolled infection or other autoimmune disease. Most thyroid clonotypes with frequency above 0.001 were detected in blood.

The material sequenced was peripheral blood mononuclear cells (PBMCs), taken at new diagnosis, from a patient treated with antithyroid drugs. This receptor was taken from a man aged 25 to 45 with Graves disease. The J gene is TRBJ2-1, the V gene TRBV7-3; D possibly corresponds to TRBD2 (6 bases). CDR3 in DNA: TGTGCCAGCAGCTTAAATGCGGGGACCTCCTACAATGAGCAGTTCTTC. Translating it yields CASSLNAGTSYNEQFF.